This is a list of T cell receptor beta chains from one sample in a study of blood T cell repertoires in COVID-19. The protocol was immunoSEQ multiplex PCR, while the TCRdb copy is restricted to in-frame clones and leaves out a portion. The sample lists about 200,000 clones; roughly four fifths were seen once. Material for sequencing was PBMCs or T cells enriched from blood (not recorded which). All receptors come from a man between 40 and 49 years old who had recovered from COVID-19. Both conserved end residues are part of each CDR3. Each record gives: D gene, V gene, J gene, clone size, CDR3 DNA, CDR3 protein. D genes are given only for firm matches. Clone size, where shown, is once, few, many, or a class for clones that have expanded.

TRBD1	TRBV7-6	TRBJ1-6	.	TGTGCCAGCAAGTCACAGGGGGCAGGTTCACCCCTCCACTTT	CASKSQGAGSPLHF
TRBD2	TRBV7-2	TRBJ2-1	.	TGTGCCAGCAGCTTTTACTCTAGCGGGAGAGGTGATGAGCAGTTCTTC	CASSFYSSGRGDEQFF
.	TRBV5-4	TRBJ2-3	.	TGTGCCAGCAGCTCGAAGCGGGTCACTAGCACAGATACGCAGTATTTT	CASSSKRVTSTDTQYF
.	TRBV7-3	TRBJ2-2	.	TGTGCCAGCAGCTTAGGACTACCCCCGGGGGAGCTGTTTTTT	CASSLGLPPGELFF
.	TRBV10-2	TRBJ2-2	.	TGCGCTAGCAGCCAACTAGTAAACACCGGGGAGCTGTTTTTT	CASSQLVNTGELFF
TRBD1	TRBV7-3	TRBJ1-2	.	TGTGCCAGCAGCTTGACAGGGGCGGGAGGCTACACCTTC	CASSLTGAGGYTF
.	TRBV29-1	TRBJ1-1	.	TGCAGCGTTGATTTGGGGGCCTGGAACACTGAAGCTTTCTTT	CSVDLGAWNTEAFF
.	TRBV25-1	TRBJ2-3	once	TGTGCCAGCAGTGAAGTACTAGCCACAGATACGCAGTATTTT	CASSEVLATDTQYF
.	TRBV25-1	TRBJ1-2	.	TGTGCCAGCAGTGATCCAGGGTCCGCTAACTATGGCTACACCTTC	CASSDPGSANYGYTF
.	TRBV11-2	TRBJ1-3	.	TGTGCCAGCAGATCGGGGAGCACCATATATTTT	CASRSGSTIYF
.	TRBV24-1	TRBJ2-3	.	TGTGCCACCAGTAAATACACCTCTAGCACAGATACGCAGTATTTT	CATSKYTSSTDTQYF
TRBD1	TRBV7-8	TRBJ2-5	.	TGTGCCAGCAGCCCGCGGACAGGGAACCAAGAGACCCAGTACTTC	CASSPRTGNQETQYF
.	TRBV2	TRBJ2-2	.	TGTGCCAGCAGTGAAGCTGGCCCGAACACCGGGGAGCTGTTTTTT	CASSEAGPNTGELFF
TRBD1	TRBV19	TRBJ2-5	.	TGTGCCAGTTCATGGACAGGTCAAGAGACCCAGTACTTC	CASSWTGQETQYF
TRBD1	TRBV5-1	TRBJ1-3	many	TGCGCCAGCAGCCCGGGACAGGGGCTGCTCACCATATATTTT	CASSPGQGLLTIYF
TRBD1	TRBV6-5	TRBJ1-1	.	TGTGCCAGCAGCTTGACAGGGACCATTGAAGCTTTCTTT	CASSLTGTIEAFF
.	TRBV3-1/TRBV3-2	TRBJ1-2	many	TGTGCCAGCAGCCCCCGGGGGGGCCGTTATGGCTACACCTTC	CASSPRGGRYGYTF
TRBD1	TRBV15	TRBJ1-2	.	TGTGCCACCAGCAGAGTTGGGACAGGCTATGGCTACACCTTC	CATSRVGTGYGYTF
TRBD1	TRBV19	TRBJ1-2	many	TGTGCCAGTAGTACCCCCGGGACAGATACTTACACCTTC	CASSTPGTDTYTF
.	TRBV21-1	TRBJ2-7	.	TGTGCCAGCAGCTCACCCCCCGGGACAGGGGGGTCATACGAGCAGTACTTC	CASSSPPGTGGSYEQYF
.	TRBV19	TRBJ1-2	.	TGTGCCGGGGCCGTGGACGGACATGGCTACACCTTC	CAGAVDGHGYTF
TRBD1	TRBV2	TRBJ1-1	.	TGTGCCAGCAGTCAAACAGGGGGATACACTGAAGCTTTCTTT	CASSQTGGYTEAFF
.	TRBV9	TRBJ1-5	few	TGTGCCAGCAGCGTAGGACCAGGGGTTGATCAGCCCCAGCATTTT	CASSVGPGVDQPQHF
.	TRBV9	TRBJ2-3	.	TGTGCCAGCAGCGCTACCCAGCTAGGCGATACGCAGTATTTT	CASSATQLGDTQYF
TRBD2	TRBV28	TRBJ2-3	.	TGTGCCAGCAGTTTTTCCCGGGAGGCCTCCCATACGCAGTATTTT	CASSFSREASHTQYF
.	TRBV7-9	TRBJ1-1	few	TGTGCCAGCAGCCCGGAAGACATTCTGAACACTGAAGCTTTCTTT	CASSPEDILNTEAFF
TRBD2	TRBV7-2	TRBJ2-7	.	TGTGCCAGCAGCTTAACCCTAGCGGGGCCCTACGAGCAGTACTTC	CASSLTLAGPYEQYF
TRBD1	TRBV7-9	TRBJ2-3	.	TGTGCCAGCAGCCCTTCGCAGGGGGCAAGCACAGATACGCAGTATTTT	CASSPSQGASTDTQYF
.	TRBV27	TRBJ1-2	once	TGTGCCAGCAGTTCCGGACTCGAGGACTATGGCTACACCTTC	CASSSGLEDYGYTF
.	TRBV12-3/TRBV12-4	TRBJ2-5	few	TGTGCCAGCAGCCGGTACCAAGAGACCCAGTACTTC	CASSRYQETQYF
TRBD1	TRBV7-2	TRBJ2-7	.	TGTGCCAGCAGCATTCGGGACAGTGCCTACGAGCAGTACTTC	CASSIRDSAYEQYF
.	TRBV5-1	TRBJ1-4	.	TGCGCCAGCAGCTTGGGCCGCAGGGTGAATGAAAAACTGTTTTTT	CASSLGRRVNEKLFF
.	TRBV7-2	TRBJ2-7	.	TGTGCCAGCATCCTAGGCTGGGGGCCCTACGAGCAGTACTTC	CASILGWGPYEQYF
TRBD1	TRBV3-1/TRBV3-2	TRBJ2-5	.	TGTGCCAGCAGCCAAGATGAGTCGGGGGACAGGGAGACCCAGTACTTC	CASSQDESGDRETQYF
.	TRBV2	TRBJ1-2	.	TGTGCCAGCGACAAGGACTCACAGAGGGCCTATGGCTACACCTTC	CASDKDSQRAYGYTF
TRBD1	TRBV7-2	TRBJ1-5	.	TGTGCCAGCAGCCCCTTTGCCGGGACAGAAAATCAGCCCCAGCATTTT	CASSPFAGTENQPQHF
TRBD1	TRBV30	TRBJ2-3	.	TGTGCCTGGAGTGAGGGACAGGGGGCGAGGGTTACGCAGTATTTT	CAWSEGQGARVTQYF
.	TRBV3-1/TRBV3-2	TRBJ2-1	.	TGTGCCAGCAGCCAATACCGGGGTGGCTCCTACAATGAGCAGTTCTTC	CASSQYRGGSYNEQFF
TRBD1	TRBV18	TRBJ2-1	few	TGTGCCAGCTCAACACAGGGGGCCAATGAGCAGTTCTTC	CASSTQGANEQFF
.	TRBV11-2	TRBJ1-2	.	TGTGCCAGCAGCTCCACTCTTATCTATGGCTACACCTTC	CASSSTLIYGYTF
TRBD1	TRBV13	TRBJ2-5	.	TGTGCCAGCAGCTCGACTACAGGGGGTGGTCGGACCCAGTACTTC	CASSSTTGGGRTQYF
.	TRBV6-5	TRBJ1-5	.	TGTGCCAGCAGTCTCAGGGGTCAGTATCAGCCCCAGCATTTT	CASSLRGQYQPQHF